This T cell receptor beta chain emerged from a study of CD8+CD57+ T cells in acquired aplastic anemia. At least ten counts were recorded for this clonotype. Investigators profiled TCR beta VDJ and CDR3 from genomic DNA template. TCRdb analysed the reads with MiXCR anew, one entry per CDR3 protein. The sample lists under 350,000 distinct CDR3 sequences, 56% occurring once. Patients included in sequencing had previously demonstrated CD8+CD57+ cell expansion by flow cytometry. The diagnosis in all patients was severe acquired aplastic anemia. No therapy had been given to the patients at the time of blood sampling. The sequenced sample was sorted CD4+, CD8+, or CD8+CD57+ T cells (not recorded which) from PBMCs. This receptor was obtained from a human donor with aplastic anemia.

Written as DNA, the CDR3 is TGCGCCAGCAGCTTGGTGAGGGGTAGTGAAAAACTGTTTTTT. Its protein is CASSLVRGSEKLFF. This chain connects TRBV5-1 to TRBJ1-4; the D gene is possibly TRBD1 (5 bases). CDR3 length: 14 amino acids. Trimming removed 0 bases at V and 7 bases at J, with 10 bases between. In germline, CDR1 is SGHRS, CDR2 YFSETQ. Full variable domain (rest looked up from reference TRBV5-1 and TRBJ1-4): KAGVTQTPRYLIKTRGQQVTLSCSPISGHRSVSWYQQTPGQGLQFLFEYFSETQRNKGNFPGRFSGRQFSNSRSEMNVSTLELGDSALYLCASSLVRGSEKLFFGSGTQLSVL.